These T cell receptor beta chains were read from a single sample in a study of preoperative IRX-2 immunotherapy in early breast cancer. Using immunoSEQ multiplex PCR, the repertoire was profiled, and TCRdb retains in-frame clones only, with some absent. Here the sample spans roughly 2,800 clones, 70% to 85% being singletons. Sample: tumor tissue, taken after IRX-2 immunotherapy. The receptors were gathered from a human donor with breast cancer. Both conserved end residues are part of each CDR3. The D gene is left open where the match is weak. The listing skips clone size in some rows; elsewhere it reads once, few, many or a size class.

d_call: TRBD2
j_call: TRBJ2-5
v_call: TRBV14
clone_size: -
cdr3_nt: TGTGCCAGCAGCCAAGGATTAGCGGGGGTAGAGACCCAGTACTTC
cdr3_aa: CASSQGLAGVETQYF

d_call: TRBD1
j_call: TRBJ1-5
v_call: TRBV6-8
clone_size: -
cdr3_nt: TGTGCCATCAGCACCGGGACAGGGGGCGAGCCCCAGCATTTT
cdr3_aa: CAISTGTGGEPQHF

d_call: TRBD1
j_call: TRBJ1-3
v_call: TRBV5-1
clone_size: -
cdr3_nt: TGCGCCAGCAGCTCGACAGGGTCCGGGTCTGGAAACACCATATATTTT
cdr3_aa: CASSSTGSGSGNTIYF

d_call: TRBD1
j_call: TRBJ1-1
v_call: TRBV11-3
clone_size: -
cdr3_nt: TGTGCCAGCAGCCACCTAGACAGGGGGAAGACTGAAGCTTTCTTT
cdr3_aa: CASSHLDRGKTEAFF

d_call: TRBD1
j_call: TRBJ1-2
v_call: TRBV25-1
clone_size: -
cdr3_nt: TGTGCCAGCAGTGGGGCAAGACAGGGGTACTATGGCTACACCTTC
cdr3_aa: CASSGARQGYYGYTF

d_call: TRBD1
j_call: TRBJ2-1
v_call: TRBV6-8
clone_size: once
cdr3_nt: TGTGCCAGCAGTGTAGGGACAGATCGCAATGAGCAGTTCTTC
cdr3_aa: CASSVGTDRNEQFF

d_call: TRBD1
j_call: TRBJ1-1
v_call: TRBV11-3
clone_size: -
cdr3_nt: TGTGCCAGCAGCTTGGGACAGGCGACCTTGACTGAAGCTTTCTTT
cdr3_aa: CASSLGQATLTEAFF

d_call: -
j_call: TRBJ1-5
v_call: TRBV10-2
clone_size: -
cdr3_nt: TGCGCCAGCAGACACGAGAGCAATCAGCCCCAGCATTTT
cdr3_aa: CASRHESNQPQHF

d_call: -
j_call: TRBJ2-7
v_call: TRBV11-3
clone_size: -
cdr3_nt: TGTGCCAGCAGCTTAAGAAACATAGGGCCGTACGAGCAGTACTTC
cdr3_aa: CASSLRNIGPYEQYF

d_call: -
j_call: TRBJ1-1
v_call: TRBV28
clone_size: -
cdr3_nt: TGTGCCAGCAGTTTATGGACAGAGAACACTGAAGCTTTCTTT
cdr3_aa: CASSLWTENTEAFF

d_call: -
j_call: TRBJ1-3
v_call: TRBV18
clone_size: large
cdr3_nt: TGTGCCAGCTCAGGGGAAACTGGAAACACCATATATTTT
cdr3_aa: CASSGETGNTIYF

d_call: -
j_call: TRBJ2-3
v_call: TRBV6-8
clone_size: -
cdr3_nt: TGTGCCAGTACGGACAGTAGCACAGATACGCAGTATTTT
cdr3_aa: CASTDSSTDTQYF

d_call: TRBD1
j_call: TRBJ1-2
v_call: TRBV11-3
clone_size: -
cdr3_nt: TGTGCCAGCAGCCGAGGACAGGAATTCTATGGCTACACCTTC
cdr3_aa: CASSRGQEFYGYTF

d_call: -
j_call: TRBJ1-1
v_call: TRBV30
clone_size: -
cdr3_nt: TGTACCTGGAGTGTATCGGGAGGGGGTGTGGAAACTGAAGCTTTCTTT
cdr3_aa: CTWSVSGGGVETEAFF

d_call: -
j_call: TRBJ1-1
v_call: TRBV11-3
clone_size: -
cdr3_nt: TGTGCCAGCAGCCCGGACAGCGTGAACACTGAAGCTTTCTTT
cdr3_aa: CASSPDSVNTEAFF

d_call: -
j_call: TRBJ1-1
v_call: TRBV6-8
clone_size: -
cdr3_nt: TGTGCCAGCAGTTTCGACGGTTACATGAACACTGAAGCTTTCTTT
cdr3_aa: CASSFDGYMNTEAFF

d_call: -
j_call: TRBJ1-1
v_call: TRBV25-1
clone_size: -
cdr3_nt: TGTGCCAGCAGTGATCTCCAGGGAGGGTGGGGGAACACTGAAGCTTTCTTT
cdr3_aa: CASSDLQGGWGNTEAFF

d_call: -
j_call: TRBJ2-5
v_call: TRBV11-3
clone_size: -
cdr3_nt: TGTGCCAGCAGCTTAAGGTCGGGACGGGCGGGGATGAAAGAGACCCAGTACTTC
cdr3_aa: CASSLRSGRAGMKETQYF

d_call: -
j_call: TRBJ1-4
v_call: TRBV9
clone_size: -
cdr3_nt: TGTGCCAGCAGCGACAGGAGGAATGAAAAACTGTTTTTT
cdr3_aa: CASSDRRNEKLFF

d_call: TRBD2
j_call: TRBJ2-3
v_call: TRBV6-8
clone_size: few
cdr3_nt: TGTGCCAGCACCAGGACTAGCCGAGTGAGCACAGATACGCAGTATTTT
cdr3_aa: CASTRTSRVSTDTQYF

d_call: TRBD1
j_call: TRBJ1-5
v_call: TRBV29-1
clone_size: -
cdr3_nt: TGCAGCGTCGGACAGGGAAAGGATCAGCCCCAGCATTTT
cdr3_aa: CSVGQGKDQPQHF

d_call: TRBD2
j_call: TRBJ2-5
v_call: TRBV11-3
clone_size: -
cdr3_nt: TGTGCCAGCAGCTTTGGACTAGCGGGGGGGCAGGAGACCCAGTACTTC
cdr3_aa: CASSFGLAGGQETQYF

d_call: -
j_call: TRBJ2-3
v_call: TRBV6-8
clone_size: -
cdr3_nt: TGTGCCAGCTACGTGGCAGCTACAGATACGCAGTATTTT
cdr3_aa: CASYVAATDTQYF

d_call: -
j_call: TRBJ2-5
v_call: TRBV11-3
clone_size: few
cdr3_nt: TGTGCCAGCAGCTTGCAGGGTGGGAGAGAGACCCAGTACTTC
cdr3_aa: CASSLQGGRETQYF

d_call: -
j_call: TRBJ1-2
v_call: TRBV18
clone_size: -
cdr3_nt: TGTGCCAGCTTAGCCCGGGGGTCGAGTAACTATGGCTACACCTTC
cdr3_aa: CASLARGSSNYGYTF

d_call: -
j_call: TRBJ1-5
v_call: TRBV6-8
clone_size: -
cdr3_nt: TGTGCCAGCAGTCCCAGGGGCCCCGATAGCAATCAGCCCCAGCATTTT
cdr3_aa: CASSPRGPDSNQPQHF

d_call: TRBD2
j_call: TRBJ2-7
v_call: TRBV6-8
clone_size: -
cdr3_nt: TGTGCCAGCAGTTACTCGGTTTACGGCTCGGGGGGGGACGAGCAGTACTTC
cdr3_aa: CASSYSVYGSGGDEQYF

d_call: -
j_call: TRBJ1-1
v_call: TRBV27
clone_size: -
cdr3_nt: TGTGCCAGCAGCAGGTGGGCAGGGAGTACTGAAGCTTTCTTT
cdr3_aa: CASSRWAGSTEAFF

d_call: TRBD1
j_call: TRBJ1-3
v_call: TRBV11-3
clone_size: -
cdr3_nt: TGTGCCAGCAGCCCGGAGATACCGGGGGGGACAGGGGACACCATATATTTT
cdr3_aa: CASSPEIPGGTGDTIYF

d_call: TRBD1
j_call: TRBJ1-1
v_call: TRBV11-3
clone_size: -
cdr3_nt: TGTGCCAGCAGCGCAAGGACAGGGCGGAACACTGAAGCTTTCTTT
cdr3_aa: CASSARTGRNTEAFF

d_call: TRBD1
j_call: TRBJ1-6
v_call: TRBV5-1
clone_size: -
cdr3_nt: TGCGCCAGCAGTCCCGGGACAGGGGGTTCACCCCTCCACTTT
cdr3_aa: CASSPGTGGSPLHF

d_call: TRBD1
j_call: TRBJ1-1
v_call: TRBV12-5
clone_size: -
cdr3_nt: TGTGCTAGTGGTACTGGGACAGGGGAGGGTCCTGAAGCTTTCTTT
cdr3_aa: CASGTGTGEGPEAFF

d_call: -
j_call: TRBJ1-2
v_call: TRBV28
clone_size: -
cdr3_nt: TGTGCCACCGGGGTGTGGGGGCCGTACTATGGCTACACCTTC
cdr3_aa: CATGVWGPYYGYTF

d_call: TRBD1
j_call: TRBJ1-1
v_call: TRBV19
clone_size: -
cdr3_nt: TGTGCCAGTAGGGGACAGGGTATGAACACTGAAGCTTTCTTT
cdr3_aa: CASRGQGMNTEAFF

d_call: -
j_call: TRBJ1-1
v_call: TRBV11-3
clone_size: -
cdr3_nt: TGTGCCAGCAGCTCATTTACAGGTAACACTGAAGCTTTCTTT
cdr3_aa: CASSSFTGNTEAFF

d_call: -
j_call: TRBJ1-3
v_call: TRBV30
clone_size: few
cdr3_nt: TGTGCCTGGAAAGGGATTGGAAACACCATATATTTT
cdr3_aa: CAWKGIGNTIYF

d_call: -
j_call: TRBJ1-1
v_call: TRBV5-1
clone_size: -
cdr3_nt: TGCGCCAGCAGCTGGCTCGGGGGATCGAACACTGAAGCTTTCTTT
cdr3_aa: CASSWLGGSNTEAFF

d_call: -
j_call: TRBJ2-3
v_call: TRBV29-1
clone_size: -
cdr3_nt: TGCAGCGTTCGGGACTTGAAAGATACGCAGTATTTT
cdr3_aa: CSVRDLKDTQYF

d_call: TRBD1
j_call: TRBJ2-5
v_call: TRBV28
clone_size: once
cdr3_nt: TGTGCCAGCACCTCGGACAGGGACGTAAAGGAGACCCAGTACTTC
cdr3_aa: CASTSDRDVKETQYF

d_call: -
j_call: TRBJ1-1
v_call: TRBV11-3
clone_size: -
cdr3_nt: TGTGCCAGCAGCTCACGGGCCAGGGAGGTAAACACTGAAGCTTTCTTT
cdr3_aa: CASSSRAREVNTEAFF

d_call: TRBD1
j_call: TRBJ2-1
v_call: TRBV11-3
clone_size: few
cdr3_nt: TGTGCCAGCAGCGCCCACGACAGGGCTGGCAATGAGCAGTTCTTC
cdr3_aa: CASSAHDRAGNEQFF

d_call: -
j_call: TRBJ1-1
v_call: TRBV19
clone_size: -
cdr3_nt: TGTGCCAGTAGCCTGGAGTGGGGCACTGAAGCTTTCTTT
cdr3_aa: CASSLEWGTEAFF

d_call: -
j_call: TRBJ1-1
v_call: TRBV11-3
clone_size: few
cdr3_nt: TGTGCCAGCACCACCGACACGTGGAACACTGAAGCTTTCTTT
cdr3_aa: CASTTDTWNTEAFF

d_call: TRBD1
j_call: TRBJ1-5
v_call: TRBV19
clone_size: once
cdr3_nt: TGTGCCAGTAGTGTGGGCGGGGGACAGGGATCTCAGCCCCAGCATTTT
cdr3_aa: CASSVGGGQGSQPQHF

d_call: TRBD1
j_call: TRBJ1-1
v_call: TRBV6-8
clone_size: hyperexpanded
cdr3_nt: TGTGCCATCAGTTACAGGGGGATGAACACTGAAGCTTTCTTT
cdr3_aa: CAISYRGMNTEAFF

d_call: -
j_call: TRBJ1-1
v_call: TRBV18
clone_size: -
cdr3_nt: TGTGCCAGCTCACCGGCTCAGGGACGGGTTAACACTGAAGCTTTCTTT
cdr3_aa: CASSPAQGRVNTEAFF

d_call: TRBD2
j_call: TRBJ2-1
v_call: TRBV7-7
clone_size: -
cdr3_nt: TGTGCCAGCAGCCGCCTAGCGGGGGGCGGGGATGAGCAGTTCTTC
cdr3_aa: CASSRLAGGGDEQFF

d_call: -
j_call: TRBJ1-2
v_call: TRBV7-1
clone_size: -
cdr3_nt: TGTGCCAGCAGCTTAACACAGGGTTATGGCTACACCTTC
cdr3_aa: CASSLTQGYGYTF

d_call: TRBD1
j_call: TRBJ1-4
v_call: TRBV11-3
clone_size: large
cdr3_nt: TGTGCCAGCAGCGACCGACAGGGGTCTAATGAAAAACTGTTTTTT
cdr3_aa: CASSDRQGSNEKLFF

d_call: TRBD1
j_call: TRBJ2-5
v_call: TRBV29-1
clone_size: -
cdr3_nt: TGCAGCGTTACCCTGACAGGGGAGAGGGAGACCCAGTACTTC
cdr3_aa: CSVTLTGERETQYF

d_call: TRBD1
j_call: TRBJ1-2
v_call: TRBV6-8
clone_size: -
cdr3_nt: TGTGCCAGCAGTGGGAAACAGGGGTGGTCAGATGGCTACACCTTC
cdr3_aa: CASSGKQGWSDGYTF

d_call: TRBD2
j_call: TRBJ2-7
v_call: TRBV9
clone_size: few
cdr3_nt: TGTGCCAGCAGCGTTAGCGGGCAGAGCTCCTACGAGCAGTACTTC
cdr3_aa: CASSVSGQSSYEQYF